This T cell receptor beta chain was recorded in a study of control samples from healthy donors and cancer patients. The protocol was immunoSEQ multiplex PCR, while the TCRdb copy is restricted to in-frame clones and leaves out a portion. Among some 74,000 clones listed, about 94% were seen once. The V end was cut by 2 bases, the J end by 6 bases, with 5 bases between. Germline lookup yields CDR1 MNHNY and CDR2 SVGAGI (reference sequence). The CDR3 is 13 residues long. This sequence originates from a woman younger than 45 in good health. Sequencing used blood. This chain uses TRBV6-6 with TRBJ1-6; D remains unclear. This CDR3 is CASSYTVNSPLHF. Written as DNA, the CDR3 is TGTGCCAGCAGTTACACCGTTAATTCACCCCTCCACTTT.